The 27 T cell receptor beta chains in this list originate from one sample, sequenced in a study of tumor-infiltrating lymphocytes in primary liver carcinoma. Germline DNA was extracted too, while blood RNA derived from unsorted whole blood. Starting from around 0.45 ug of total RNA, TCR beta cDNA was produced with a primer in the constant region. The TCR beta library was amplified through three nested multiplex PCR rounds in a modified ARM-PCR procedure. Rounds one and two of PCR, each of roughly 10 cycles, were primed with TRBV1-TRBV30 forward primers and a C-beta reverse primer. TCRdb recomputed calls from the multiplex PCR reads with MiXCR, one row per CDR3 protein. The table shows approximately 210,000 distinct CDR3 sequences, with 65% occurring only once. The material sequenced was peripheral blood. All receptors come from an older woman with primary liver carcinoma and hepatitis B virus infection.

On this clonotype: One junction end disagrees with the germline gene, perhaps due to a read error. V usage is TRBV12-3 or TRBV12-4 and J usage is TRBJ1-5; tentative D call: TRBD1 (5 bases). The CDR3 covers 15 residues. In nucleotides, the CDR3 is TGTGCCAGCAGTTTACTCAGTGGGGGGGGTCAGCCCCAGGATTTT. Translating it yields CASSLLSGGGQPQDF.

Ten or more counts support this clonotype. The chain links TRBV6-5 to TRBJ1-6, with a possible D match to TRBD1 (5 bases). The CDR3 runs to 14 residues. Trimming took 2 bases from V and 9 from J, leaving 11 bases between them. Germline V gene sequence: CDR1 MNHEY, CDR2 SVGAGI. DNA of the CDR3: TGTGCCAGCAGTTACGTCCCAGGGAGTTCACCCCTCCACTTT. Its translation: CASSYVPGSSPLHF.

The chain uses TRBV11-1 and TRBJ2-7; no definite D call. CDR3 size: 12 residues. The germline gives CDR1 SGHAT, CDR2 FQDESV (reference sequence). In DNA, the CDR3 is TGTATCAGCAGCCCGAATTCCTACGAGCAGTACTTC. It is translated as CISSPNSYEQYF.

Notes on this clonotype: This may come from a read error, since a much larger clone is one base off. This CDR3 is CAISLGMKTQYF. In DNA, the CDR3 is TGTGCCATCAGCTTGGGGATGAAGACCCAGTACTTC. This sequence joins TRBV11-3 and TRBJ2-5; the D is unclear. The CDR3 is 12 amino acids. Germline-derived CDR1 and CDR2 are SGHNT and YENEEA.

Notes on this clonotype: A much larger clone differs from this one at a single base, so this may be a read error. The chain is built from TRBV28 and TRBJ2-7; 8 bases map to TRBD2. The CDR3 consists of 15 residues. Germline CDR1 MDHEN, CDR2 SYDVKM. CDR3 DNA sequence: TGTGCCAGCACTCCCGGGGGGGTCCCTCTCTACGACCAGTACTTC. Encoded protein: CASTPGGVPLYDQYF.

Notes on this clonotype: A much larger clone lies one base from this, so it may be a read error. CDR3 coding DNA: TGTGCCAGCAGTGAATCCGTAAGTGGCACTGAAGCTCTCTTT. Protein: CASSESVSGTEALF. The chain combines TRBV2 with TRBJ1-1; D remains ambiguous. Per the germline V gene, CDR1 is SNHLY and CDR2 is FYNNEI. This CDR3 has 14 amino acids.

In its sample, this clonotype is medium-sized. The rearrangement joins TRBV11-2 to TRBJ2-5; the D gene could be TRBD1 or TRBD2 (5 bases each). The germline V gene encodes CDR1 SGHAT and CDR2 FQNNGV. V shed 5 bases and J shed 4 bases, with 14 bases lying between them. The CDR3 has 14 residues. The CDR3 region has the DNA TGTGCCAGCAGCCCTTCGGGTGGGGGAGAGACCCAGTACTTC. This gives the protein CASSPSGGGETQYF.

With regard to this clonotype: A much larger clone differs by one base, so this may be a read error. The chain uses TRBV6-5 and TRBJ2-1, with a tentative D call TRBD1 (5 bases). V lost 7 bases and J 10 bases, leaving 17 bases between the germline ends. Germline assignment: CDR1 MNHEY and CDR2 SVGAGI. This CDR3 spans 13 amino acids. The CDR3 DNA reads TGTGCCAGCAATTTCCAGGGTAACGACGAGCAGTTCTTC. Residues: CASNFQGNDEQFF.

Worth noting for this clonotype: This could be a read error, since a much larger clone is one nucleotide away. The CDR3 region is CAISDTLGPAGASNEQFF. CDR3 DNA sequence: TGTGCCATCAGTGATACTCTCGGACCAGCCGGAGCCTCCAATGAGCAGTTCTTC. V is TRBV10-3 and J is TRBJ2-1; D is unclear. The V gene lost 3 bases and the J gene lost 6 bases, with 24 bases spanning the gap. CDR1 ENHRY and CDR2 SYGVKD come from the germline V gene. The CDR3 totals 18 residues.

Points on this clonotype: A much larger clone is a single base away; this may be a read error. This chain joins TRBV13 and TRBJ2-1; TRBD2 aligns across 9 bases. The germline V gene has CDR1 PRHDT and CDR2 FYEKMQ (reference sequence). The length of the CDR3 is 15 residues. The CDR3 loop is CVSSFGTSWGDEQFF. CDR3 in DNA: TGTGTCAGCAGCTTTGGGACTAGCTGGGGGGATGAGCAGTTCTTC.

On this clonotype itself: A read error may account for a junction end that differs from germline. The chain recombines TRBV6-5 with TRBJ2-7, with D hard to call. This CDR3 comprises 12 residues. Germline V lookup: CDR1 MNHEY, CDR2 SVGAGI. CDR3 residues: CASSGRNYERYF. In nucleotides, the CDR3 is TGTGCCAGCAGTGGACGAAACTACGAGCGGTACTTC.

Note on this clonotype: The germline gene is not matched at one end of the junction; a read error may be the cause. The chain joins TRBV4-1 to TRBJ2-7; possibly TRBD2 for D (6 bases). Germline V gene data show CDR1 as MGHRA and CDR2 as YSYEKL. CDR3 length equals 16 residues. CDR3 loop: CASRQDFAGTFYEQYF. CDR3 sequence (DNA): TGCGCCAGCAGACAAGATTTTGCGGGAACCTTCTACGAGCAATACTTC.

Worth noting for this clonotype: The junction departs from germline at one end; a sequencing error may be responsible. J is TRBJ2-7 and V is TRBV6-2 or TRBV6-3; tentative D call: TRBD1 (7 bases). This CDR3 region has 15 residues. Per the germline V gene, CDR1 is MNHEY and CDR2 is SVGEGT. CDR3 protein: CASNSGGRPNYGQYF. In DNA, the CDR3 is TGTGCCAGCAATTCAGGGGGGAGACCAAACTACGGGCAGTACTTC.

In its sample, this clonotype was seen once. Here the CDR3 DNA reads TGTGCCAGCAGCTTAGGACGCAGAGATACGCAGTATTTT. It translates to CASSLGRRDTQYF. This chain uses TRBV5-6 with TRBJ2-3; no clear D. This CDR3 comprises 13 residues. The germline gives CDR1 SGHDT, CDR2 YYEEEE. The germline V and J ends were trimmed by 2 bases and 5 bases, with 9 bases remaining between them.

On this clonotype: This may come from a read error, since a much larger clone is one base off. The chain joins TRBV6-6 to TRBJ1-1; TRBD1 is a possible D gene (5 bases). CDR1 and CDR2 from the germline V gene are MNHNY and SVGAGI (reference sequence). The CDR3 extends over 17 amino acids. CDR3 nucleotide sequence: TGTGCCAGCAGTTACGGCCGGGACCCCAGGTCGAACACTGAAACTTTCTTT. Amino acids: CASSYGRDPRSNTETFF.

The V call is TRBV12-5, the J call TRBJ2-5; D unresolved. This CDR3 is built from 13 residues. V lost 3 bases and J 5 bases, leaving 10 bases between the germline ends. Germline assignment: CDR1 LGHNT and CDR2 FRNRAP. The CDR3 DNA reads as TGTGCTAGTGGTTTAAATGGAAAGGAGACCCAGTACTTC. It specifies CASGLNGKETQYF.

As to this clonotype: Just one base apart from a much larger clone, this may be a read error. The chain links TRBV6-6 to TRBJ1-6; the match to TRBD1 covers 7 bases. This CDR3 spans 14 amino acids. Trimming at V came to 8 bases and at J to 7 bases, leaving 8 bases not matched to a gene. Germline lookup yields CDR1 MNHNY and CDR2 SVGAGI (reference sequence). CDR3 DNA: TGTGCCAGCGTCCCGGACAGGAGCAATTCACCCCTCCACTTT. Protein: CASVPDRSNSPLHF.

Concerning this clonotype itself: A junction boundary mismatches the germline segment, possibly from a read error. This chain links TRBV11-2 with TRBJ2-5; possibly TRBD2 for D (5 bases). The end of the DNA aligns better with TRBJ2-7, so the J call may be wrong. Germline V gives CDR1 SGHAT, CDR2 FQNNGV. The CDR3 contains 13 residues. The CDR3 sequence: CASNLESRVEQYF. The DNA for the CDR3 is TGTGCCAGCAACTTAGAGTCGAGGGTCGAGCAGTACTTC.

This clonotype was observed a handful of times. A read error may explain this, as a much larger clone is one base away. The chain couples TRBV29-1 to TRBJ1-2, with TRBD1 as a possible D gene (6 bases). Trimming pared 8 bases from V and 7 bases from J, leaving 14 bases between. Germline V gene lookup returns CDR1 SQVTM and CDR2 ANQGSEA. The CDR3 is 11 residues long. The CDR3 region is CSCGQSGGYTF. The CDR3 DNA reads TGCAGCTGTGGACAGTCGGGTGGCTACACCTTC.

Note on this clonotype: A junction end diverges from the germline sequence, so it may reflect a read error. The chain combines TRBV5-1 with TRBJ2-3; D is perhaps TRBD2 (6 bases). In germline, CDR1 is SGHRS, CDR2 YFSETQ. The CDR3 has 14 amino acids. CDR3 DNA sequence: TGCGCCAGCAGCCCGGCGGGGCGCACAGGTACGCAGTATTTT. This translates into CASSPAGRTGTQYF.

Comment on this clonotype: A junction boundary mismatches the germline segment, possibly from a read error. This chain uses TRBV12-3 or TRBV12-4 with TRBJ2-2; D gene uncertain. The CDR3 extends over 13 amino acids. The CDR3 reads CVSSVSSTGELFF. CDR3 DNA sequence: TGTGTCAGCAGCGTCTCGAGCACCGGGGAGCTGTTTTTT.

The V and J genes are TRBV29-1 and TRBJ2-1; D unclear. CDR1 is SQVTM and CDR2 is ANQGSEA in the germline V gene. With 6 bases removed from V and 8 bases from J, the gap between germline ends came to 17 bases. This CDR3 region has 13 residues. Written as DNA, the CDR3 is TGCAGCGTGAGGAAACAACTATACTATGAGCAGTTCTTC. Its protein is CSVRKQLYYEQFF.

This clonotype was observed a few times. A much bigger clone sits one base away, suggesting this may be a read error. The V gene is TRBV29-1, the J gene TRBJ1-3; D is possibly TRBD1 (6 bases). Trimming shortened V by 6 bases and J by 0 bases, and 12 bases separated the two germline ends. The CDR3 contains 14 residues. Germline CDR1 and CDR2: SQVTM and ANQGSEA. The CDR3 DNA sequence: TGCAGCGTCAAGGACAGCTTCTCTGGAAACACCATATATTTT. Amino acid sequence: CSVKDSFSGNTIYF.

The rearrangement uses TRBV11-2 and TRBJ2-3, with D unresolved. Between the trimmed V and J ends, which lost 4 bases and 6 bases, there was a span of 17 bases. Per the germline V gene, CDR1 is SGHAT and CDR2 is FQNNGV. The CDR3 is 15 residues long. CDR3 region: CASSYLLKGNDTQYF. For the CDR3, the DNA is TGTGCCAGCAGCTATCTGCTAAAAGGGAATGATACGCAGTATTTT. The full variable domain, its missing parts supplied by reference TRBV11-2 and TRBJ2-3, is EAGVAQSPRYKIIEKRQSVAFWCNPISGHATLYWYQQILGQGPKLLIQFQNNGVVDDSQLPKDRFSAERLKGVDSTLKIQPAKLEDSAVYLCASSYLLKGNDTQYFGPGTRLTVL.

The chain recombines TRBV5-1 with TRBJ1-2; weak D call: TRBD1 (6 bases). Germline V gene data show CDR1 as SGHRS and CDR2 as YFSETQ. Deletions cut 9 bases from V and 3 bases from J, with 21 bases between. The CDR3 extends over 15 amino acids. As DNA, the CDR3 is TGCGCCAACAGTCCTGAGGACAGCAAGTACTATGGCTACACCTTC. Residues: CANSPEDSKYYGYTF.

This clonotype came up many times. The chain joins TRBV6-1 to TRBJ2-5, with TRBD2 matching 10 bases. Germline CDR1 reads MNHNS; CDR2 reads SASEGT. This CDR3 region has 15 residues. V dropped 6 bases and J dropped 2; count of bases not matched to a gene: 6. The CDR3 DNA follows: TGTGCCAGCAGACAGCGGGAGGGCCAACAAGAGACCCAGTACTTC. Protein product: CASRQREGQQETQYF.

The chain links TRBV11-2 to TRBJ2-1, with TRBD2 matching 7 bases. The length of the CDR3 is 17 residues. Germline CDR1 reads SGHAT; CDR2 reads FQNNGV. The J segment lost 8 bases and the V segment lost 5 bases, leaving 18 bases of the junction unmatched. The CDR3 nucleotides are TGTGCCAGCAGCAGGATACTAGCGAGAGGACCGGGGGATGAGCAGTTCTTC. It specifies CASSRILARGPGDEQFF.